What follows describes a single T cell receptor (beta chain). What it binds is unknown. Germline V gene sequence: CDR1 SGHNT, CDR2 YENEEA. The CDR3 loop spans 15 amino acids. V gave up 3 bases and J gave up 0 bases, with 9 bases separating them. The record originates from a study of cytomegalovirus exposure and HLA in healthy donors. Study-level results: Sequencing probably produced one cluster of sequence variants that were highly shared.

Primers for the PCR totalled 60 Vbeta and 13 Jbeta. Here immunoSEQ multiplex PCR was the method, and the copy in TCRdb shows in-frame clones only, minus some. The sample lists tens of thousands of clones, 74% occurring once. Sequencing was done on a sample of PBMCs. The chain is built from TRBV11-3 and TRBJ2-1; no firm D call. This TCR came from a man in his forties or fifties in good health and CMV-seropositive. CDR3 in amino acids: CASSFGGSSYNEQFF. In DNA form, the CDR3 reads TGTGCCAGCAGCTTCGGCGGTAGCTCCTACAATGAGCAGTTCTTC.